This entry describes one T cell receptor beta chain. One junction end does not reproduce the germline sequence, and a read error may be involved. TCRdb fed the reads into MiXCR, producing one record per CDR3 protein. The sample includes roughly 720,000 distinct CDR3 sequences, 35% seen only once; the top ten take around 2.6%. The source of the sample is a study of T cell repertoires in cytomegalovirus infection. The CDR3 is 14 residues long. CDR1 SQVTM and CDR2 ANQGSEA come from the germline V gene. The sequenced material came from PBMCs. This chain links TRBV29-1 with TRBJ1-3; D is undetermined. The origin of this receptor is a human donor in good health (CMV status not recorded). Some clones in this sample may be carry-over from other donors' samples. The CDR3 DNA is TGCCGCGTTGAAGGTCTCCTCTCTGGAAACACCATATATTTT. This gives the protein CRVEGLLSGNTIYF.